Presented here are 3 T cell receptor beta chains from one specimen sequenced in a study of T cells after yellow fever vaccination. TCRdb analysed the 5' RACE reads with MiXCR anew, one entry per CDR3 protein. The table includes some 350,000 distinct CDR3 sequences, 3% to 4.5% detected once. The starting material was PBMCs, obtained 5 days after the yellow fever booster vaccination. The receptors come from a man between 18 and 29 years old who received the YFV17D yellow fever vaccine.

This clonotype was seen a handful of times. The V call is TRBV7-6, the J call TRBJ2-2; TRBD2 agrees at 11 bases. V dropped 1 base and J dropped 5; count of bases not matched to a gene: 9. Germline V gene sequence: CDR1 SGHVS, CDR2 FNYEAQ. This CDR3 is built from 18 residues. CDR3 residues: CASSLGGLAALGTGELFF. Written as DNA, the CDR3 is TGTGCCAGCAGCTTAGGGGGACTAGCGGCCCTAGGGACCGGGGAGCTGTTTTTT.

This clonotype was observed at least ten times. V usage is TRBV28 and J usage is TRBJ2-7, with TRBD1 matching 7 bases. The V segment lost 7 bases and the J segment 2 bases; nucleotides outside the gene matches: 5. Germline lookup yields CDR1 MDHEN and CDR2 SYDVKM. The CDR3 has 13 amino acids. The CDR3 protein is CASKFQGAYEQYV. The CDR3 DNA reads TGTGCCAGCAAGTTCCAGGGGGCCTACGAGCAGTACGTC.

Many counts were recorded for this clonotype. The chain links TRBV7-3 to TRBJ1-1; D is perhaps TRBD1 (6 bases). This CDR3 region has 15 residues. In germline, CDR1 is SGHTA, CDR2 FQGTGA. V shed 5 bases and J shed 1 base, with 14 bases lying between them. The CDR3 region is CASSPKGDPNTEAFF. The CDR3 nucleotides read TGTGCCAGCAGCCCGAAGGGGGACCCGAACACTGAAGCTTTCTTT.